Listed here are 25 T cell receptor beta chains from one sample, sequenced in a study of blood T cell repertoires in COVID-19. Only in-frame clones appear in the TCRdb table, and some are missing; sequencing was by immunoSEQ multiplex PCR. The profile shows about 200,000 clones, 70% to 90% of them singletons. The sample taken for sequencing was peripheral blood. The receptors come from a woman aged 70-85 years with acute or convalescent COVID-19.

This chain connects TRBV11-2 to TRBJ2-1; 10 positions match TRBD2. The CDR3 loop spans 14 amino acids. The J segment lost 7 bases and the V segment lost 2 bases, leaving 2 bases of the junction unmatched. The V gene's germline CDR1 is SGHAT and CDR2 FQNNGV. DNA for the CDR3: TGTGCCAGCAGCTTACTAGCGGGAGTAAATGAGCAGTTCTTC. It is translated as CASSLLAGVNEQFF.

This chain uses TRBV5-6 with TRBJ2-7; TRBD1 aligns across 8 bases. CDR1 is SGHDT, CDR2 YYEEEE, per germline. The CDR3 contains 15 residues. The V gene end was trimmed by 4 bases and the J gene end by 0 bases; junction bases not matched to a gene: 6. CDR3 bases: TGTGCCAGCAGCACGTGGACAGGGAGCTCCTACGAGCAGTACTTC. The encoded protein is CASSTWTGSSYEQYF.

This clone has only one observation. The chain recombines TRBV6-1 with TRBJ2-7; D unclear. From germline, CDR1 is MNHNS and CDR2 SASEGT. Trimming removed 3 bases from V and 3 bases from J, with 9 bases in between. The CDR3 runs to 13 residues. The CDR3 here is CASSDRQRYEQYF. The CDR3, as DNA: TGTGCCAGCAGTGACCGACAACGCTACGAGCAGTACTTC.

This chain links TRBV28 with TRBJ1-2; D remains ambiguous. V was cut by 6 bases and J by 6 bases, with 14 bases left in between. Germline loops: CDR1 MDHEN, CDR2 SYDVKM. This CDR3 has 13 amino acids. In DNA, the CDR3 is TGTGCCAGCAGGGAGGGAAGAACGCATGGCTACACCTTC. It is translated as CASREGRTHGYTF.

The CDR3 DNA sequence: TGTGCCAGCAGCTTAAGAAGCGGGAGGCAGCAGTTCTTC. This codes for CASSLRSGRQQFF. The chain links TRBV7-3 to TRBJ2-1, with 9 bases aligning to TRBD2. V shed 1 base, J shed 11 bases, and the junction held 3 bases outside the gene matches. The CDR3 is made up of 13 amino acids. Germline CDR1 reads SGHTA; CDR2 reads FQGTGA. The variable domain in full, with the rest retrieved from reference TRBV7-3 and TRBJ2-1, is GAGVSQTPSNKVTEKGKYVELRCDPISGHTALYWYRQSLGQGPEFLIYFQGTGAADDSGLPNDRFFAVRPEGSVSTLKIQRTERGDSAVYLCASSLRSGRQQFFGPGTRLTVL.

This clone appeared a single time. The chain is built from TRBV6-5 and TRBJ1-2; a possible D gene is TRBD1 (5 bases). V dropped 6 bases and J dropped 0 bases, with 11 bases sitting between them. Germline V gene lookup returns CDR1 MNHEY and CDR2 SVGAGI. This CDR3 is built from 14 residues. This CDR3 is CASRDTLPNYGYTF. CDR3 nucleotide sequence: TGTGCCAGCAGGGACACGCTACCTAACTATGGCTACACCTTC.

This chain joins TRBV14 and TRBJ1-2; possibly TRBD1 for D (5 bases). CDR1 is SGHDN, CDR2 FVKESK, per germline. Trimming took 1 base from V and 5 from J, leaving 8 bases between them. The CDR3 is 13 amino acids. Written as DNA, the CDR3 is TGTGCCAGCAGCCAAGGTGGGGGGTATGGCTACACCTTC. Amino acids: CASSQGGGYGYTF.

CDR3 bases: TGCGCCAGCAGCCAAGTGGAGCTTGGAAACACCATATATTTT. Protein: CASSQVELGNTIYF. The chain combines TRBV4-1 with TRBJ1-3, with D hard to call. CDR1 and CDR2 (germline): MGHRA, YSYEKL. The length of the CDR3 is 14 residues. V lost 1 base to trimming and J lost 3 bases, with 7 bases between them.

J is TRBJ1-6 and V is TRBV4-1; TRBD1 might be the D (6 bases). Germline assignment: CDR1 MGHRA and CDR2 YSYEKL. CDR3 length: 15 residues. V dropped 6 bases and J dropped 0 bases, with 9 bases sitting between them. The CDR3 DNA is TGCGCCAGCAGGGAGACAGGCTCCTATAATTCACCCCTCCACTTT. Its protein product is CASRETGSYNSPLHF.

The CDR3 DNA is TGTGCCAGCAGCGCTAACAGGGGGGTCACTGAAGCTTTCTTT. Amino acids: CASSANRGVTEAFF. The rearrangement links TRBV9 to TRBJ1-1; TRBD1 aligns across 8 bases. Per germline, CDR1 SGDLS and CDR2 YYNGEE. The CDR3 runs to 14 residues. Germline trimming cut 3 bases from V and 4 bases from J; bases unmatched to any gene: 5. Full variable domain (missing parts from reference TRBV9 and TRBJ1-1): DSGVTQTPKHLITATGQRVTLRCSPRSGDLSVYWYQQSLDQGLQFLIQYYNGEERAKGNILERFSAQQFPDLHSELNLSSLELGDSALYFCASSANRGVTEAFFGQGTRLTVV.

V gene TRBV6-5 combines with J gene TRBJ1-6; weak D call: TRBD1 (5 bases). Germline V CDR1 and CDR2: MNHEY, SVGAGI. This CDR3 contains 14 residues. V lost 6 bases and J 8 bases, leaving 14 bases between the germline ends. This chain's CDR3 is CASRSIPQDSPLHF. CDR3 in DNA: TGTGCCAGCAGATCGATACCACAGGATTCACCCCTCCACTTT.

The CDR3 spells CASSLLAGGQETQYF. The CDR3 DNA follows: TGTGCCAGCAGTTTATTGGCGGGGGGGCAAGAGACCCAGTACTTC. The rearrangement uses TRBV27 and TRBJ2-5; 9 bases match TRBD2. With V trimmed by 1 base and J by 2 bases, 2 bases remained unmatched. This CDR3 comprises 15 residues. The germline CDR1 and CDR2 sequences are MNHEY and SMNVEV (reference sequence).

This rearrangement joins TRBV7-8 to TRBJ2-2, with 9 bases fitting TRBD2. V gave up 5 bases and J gave up 6 bases; unmatched junction bases: 16. This CDR3 region has 18 residues. Per germline, CDR1 SGHVS and CDR2 FQNEAQ. CDR3 amino acids: CASSPAVAGVLIAGELFF. The CDR3 DNA reads TGTGCCAGCAGCCCGGCCGTAGCGGGAGTCCTTATTGCCGGGGAGCTGTTTTTT.

The chain recombines TRBV9 with TRBJ2-1; D perhaps matches TRBD2 (5 bases). Trimming stripped 3 bases from V and 10 bases from J, with 14 bases between. Germline assignment: CDR1 SGDLS and CDR2 YYNGEE. The CDR3 extends over 13 amino acids. CDR3 DNA sequence: TGTGCCAGCAGCGAGTTTATCAAGCGGGAGCAGTTCTTC. It yields the protein CASSEFIKREQFF.

The rearrangement joins TRBV7-2 to TRBJ1-6; 9 bases map to TRBD1. Per the germline V gene, CDR1 is SGHTA and CDR2 is FQGNSA. Trimming took 3 bases from V and 2 from J; bases not matched to a gene: 5. The CDR3 runs 17 residues. The CDR3 coding sequence is TGTGCCAGCAGCTTGGGGGGGACAGGGCCCTATAATTCACCCCTCCACTTT. Translated, it gives CASSLGGTGPYNSPLHF.

The chain has TRBV5-1 and TRBJ1-2; 10 bases agree with TRBD1. CDR1 and CDR2 from the germline V gene are SGHRS and YFSETQ. The CDR3 consists of 14 residues. The V and J ends lost 2 bases and 3 bases, in that order; junction bases with no gene match: 1. This CDR3 reads CASSFGQGDYGYTF. The CDR3 region has the DNA TGCGCCAGCAGCTTCGGACAGGGGGACTATGGCTACACCTTC.

The chain combines TRBV6-6 with TRBJ1-5, with 10 bases aligning to TRBD1. The CDR3 sequence is 15 residues long. V shed 5 bases and J 5 bases; nucleotides not matched to a gene: 6. Germline lookup yields CDR1 MNHNY and CDR2 SVGAGI (reference sequence). CDR3 DNA: TGTGCCAGCAGTAATCGCGACAGGGGGCATCAGCCCCAGCATTTT. Translating gives CASSNRDRGHQPQHF.

The chain employs TRBV19 and TRBJ1-1; D uncertain. Between the trimmed V and J ends, which lost 8 bases and 10 bases, there was a span of 14 bases. The CDR3 is made up of 11 amino acids. CDR1 LNHDA and CDR2 SQIVND come from the germline V gene (reference sequence). The CDR3 DNA reads TGTGCCAGTTCCACGGGGTTCCCAGCTTTCTTT. Translation gives CASSTGFPAFF.

The chain carries TRBV19 and TRBJ1-6; D is unresolved. Germline assignment: CDR1 LNHDA and CDR2 SQIVND (reference sequence). V dropped 4 bases and J dropped 6 bases, with 16 bases sitting between them. The CDR3 has 16 amino acids. The CDR3, as DNA: TGTGCCAGTAGTAGGGCAGAGAGATTAAGTAATTCACCCCTCCACTTT. Protein sequence: CASSRAERLSNSPLHF. Drawing the rest from reference TRBV19 and TRBJ1-6, the complete variable domain is DGGITQSPKYLFRKEGQNVTLSCEQNLNHDAMYWYRQDPGQGLRLIYYSQIVNDFQKGDIAEGYSVSREKKESFPLTVTSAQKNPTAFYLCASSRAERLSNSPLHFGNGTRLTVT.

This chain links TRBV4-1 with TRBJ2-7; D is perhaps TRBD1 (6 bases). This CDR3 has 15 residues. V was shortened by 0 bases and J by 4 bases, with 13 bases between the two germline ends. Germline V lookup: CDR1 MGHRA, CDR2 YSYEKL. CDR3 nucleotide sequence: TGCGCCAGCAGCCAAGATTTCCCAGGGGATTACGAGCAGTACTTC. Residues: CASSQDFPGDYEQYF.

The rearrangement uses TRBV29-1 and TRBJ2-6, with D unresolved. The V end lost 7 bases, the J end lost 1 base, and 8 bases lay between the germline ends. CDR3 length: 13 residues. The V gene's germline CDR1 is SQVTM and CDR2 ANQGSEA. The CDR3 DNA reads as TGCAGCGGCAGTATGTCTGGGGCCAACGTCCTGACTTTC. Translating it yields CSGSMSGANVLTF.

The chain employs TRBV12-5 and TRBJ2-7; TRBD2 agrees at 9 bases. Germline CDR1 reads LGHNT; CDR2 reads FRNRAP. The V gene end was trimmed by 7 bases and the J gene end by 2 bases; junction bases not matched to a gene: 6. The CDR3 has 14 residues. The CDR3 region is CASVRTSATYEQYF. The CDR3 DNA is TGTGCTAGTGTTCGGACTAGCGCAACCTACGAGCAGTACTTC.

The rearrangement uses TRBV5-1 and TRBJ2-4, with a weak D call TRBD2 (6 bases). Germline loops: CDR1 SGHRS, CDR2 YFSETQ. The CDR3 runs 16 residues. Trimming stripped 4 bases from V and 0 bases from J, with 14 bases between. This chain's CDR3 is CASSGGDRLAKNIQYF. CDR3 DNA: TGCGCCAGCAGCGGAGGGGACCGTCTAGCCAAAAACATTCAGTACTTC.

V and J are TRBV3-1 (or the pseudogene TRBV3-2) and TRBJ1-6; D remains ambiguous. The CDR3 is 14 amino acids. Trimming stripped 3 bases from V and 5 bases from J, with 8 bases between. Germline CDR1 is LGHDT and CDR2 is YNNKEL (reference sequence). The CDR3 reads CASSQISDNSPLHF. CDR3 bases: TGTGCCAGCAGCCAGATTTCAGATAATTCACCCCTCCACTTT.

CDR3 sequence reads: CASSPTGAYLNTGELFF. The DNA of the CDR3 is TGTGCCAGCAGCCCGACAGGGGCGTACCTGAACACCGGGGAGCTGTTTTTT. The chain recombines TRBV27 with TRBJ2-2; 8 bases match TRBD1. The germline gives CDR1 MNHEY, CDR2 SMNVEV (reference sequence). The CDR3 loop spans 17 amino acids. Germline trimming cut 6 bases from V and 1 base from J; bases unmatched to any gene: 10.